The 25 T cell receptor beta chains in this list originate from one sample, sequenced in a study of T cell repertoires in cytomegalovirus infection. MiXCR was run by TCRdb on the reads, yielding one entry per CDR3 protein. Among fewer than 300,000 distinct CDR3 sequences listed, about 25% were seen once. Sequencing used PBMCs. These receptors were obtained from a human donor in good health (CMV status not recorded). Some clones in this sample may be carry-over from other donors' samples.

The CDR3 is CASSMTGRFNYGYTF. DNA for the CDR3: TGTGCCAGTAGTATGACAGGAAGATTCAACTATGGCTACACCTTC. The V gene is TRBV19, the J gene TRBJ1-2, with D maybe TRBD1 (6 bases). Trimming left V 3 bases short and J 2 bases short, with 13 bases between. CDR1 is LNHDA and CDR2 is SQIVND in the germline V gene (reference sequence). The CDR3 spans 15 residues.

The genes are TRBV11-1 and TRBJ2-7; D perhaps matches TRBD2 (5 bases). CDR3 size: 14 residues. Germline-derived CDR1 and CDR2 are SGHAT and FQDESV (reference sequence). V was pared by 5 bases and J by 3 bases, with 14 bases between. CDR3 DNA sequence: TGTGCCAGCAGCCATACTTCCGGGATCTACGAGCAGTACTTC. This translates into CASSHTSGIYEQYF.

The gene calls are TRBV11-2 and TRBJ1-4; the D gene is possibly TRBD1 (5 bases). Germline V gene sequence: CDR1 SGHAT, CDR2 FQNNGV. V lost 1 base to trimming and J lost 4 bases, with 13 bases between them. The CDR3 extends over 16 amino acids. The CDR3 DNA follows: TGTGCCAGCAGCTTAGCACCGGGACGGAATAATGAAAAACTGTTTTTT. Protein: CASSLAPGRNNEKLFF.

The table lists this clonotype with a few counts. The rearrangement uses TRBV2 and TRBJ1-1; no clear D gene. The CDR3 loop spans 13 amino acids. The germline V gene encodes CDR1 SNHLY and CDR2 FYNNEI. Trimming took 1 base from V and 1 from J, leaving 4 bases between them. The CDR3 spells CASSEVRNTEAFF. The CDR3 nucleotides are TGTGCCAGCAGTGAAGTCAGGAACACTGAAGCTTTCTTT.

This clonotype was counted a few times. This chain links TRBV12-3 or TRBV12-4 with TRBJ1-2, with unresolved D. V shed 7 bases and J shed 7 bases, with 16 bases lying between them. The CDR3 length is 13 residues. The CDR3, as DNA: TGTGCCAGCACCCCTTCGGGAGTAGGTGGCTACACCTTC. Translating it yields CASTPSGVGGYTF.

The rearrangement joins TRBV11-3 to TRBJ2-5; D perhaps matches TRBD1 (6 bases). V was clipped by 5 bases and J by 1 base, with 11 bases between them. The CDR3 is 14 residues long. Germline V gene lookup returns CDR1 SGHNT and CDR2 YENEEA. Here the CDR3 DNA reads TGTGCCAGCAGCGAGGACAGCATCCAAGAGACCCAGTACTTC. It specifies CASSEDSIQETQYF.

This clonotype was picked up a small number of times. The DNA of the CDR3 is TGTGCCAGCAGTTTGGCGGGACAGGCGAACACTGAAGCTTTCTTT. Amino acid sequence: CASSLAGQANTEAFF. The chain is built from TRBV28 and TRBJ1-1; 8 nucleotides align to TRBD1. Germline V gene lookup returns CDR1 MDHEN and CDR2 SYDVKM. J was trimmed by 1 base and V by 3 bases; bases with no gene match: 4. The CDR3 has 15 amino acids.

The chain couples TRBV7-3 to TRBJ1-1; 7 nucleotides agree with TRBD1. The CDR3 spans 13 residues. V lost 5 bases and J lost 8; bases outside the gene matches: 8. Germline CDR1 is SGHTA and CDR2 is FQGTGA. CDR3: CASSPEGAGEAFF. CDR3 bases: TGTGCCAGCAGCCCAGAGGGGGCGGGGGAAGCTTTCTTT. The full variable domain, rest sourced from reference TRBV7-3 and TRBJ1-1, is GAGVSQTPSNKVTEKGKYVELRCDPISGHTALYWYRQSLGQGPEFLIYFQGTGAADDSGLPNDRFFAVRPEGSVSTLKIQRTERGDSAVYLCASSPEGAGEAFFGQGTRLTVV.

The CDR3 sequence: CASSYLGTETYNEQFF. DNA for the CDR3: TGTGCCAGCAGTTACCTAGGGACAGAAACTTACAATGAGCAGTTCTTC. V is TRBV6-6 and J is TRBJ2-1; TRBD1 matches at 7 bases. V dropped 2 bases and J dropped 4; count of bases not matched to a gene: 8. Germline lookup yields CDR1 MNHNY and CDR2 SVGAGI (reference sequence). CDR3 length: 16 amino acids.

There are a few counts of this clonotype. The chain couples TRBV28 to TRBJ2-1; 15 bases match TRBD2. The junction had 11 bases not matched to a gene; V was cut back by 8 bases and J by 3 bases. The germline CDR1 and CDR2 sequences are MDHEN and SYDVKM. The CDR3 has 18 amino acids. This chain's CDR3 is CASGLGLAGGPGYNEQFF. The CDR3 nucleotides are TGTGCCAGCGGGTTAGGACTAGCGGGAGGGCCAGGCTACAATGAGCAGTTCTTC.

This clonotype was seen at least ten times. CDR3 bases: TGTGCCAGCAGCATTTCGGGACAGGGGCCGCTCGAGCAGTACTTC. Its protein product is CASSISGQGPLEQYF. The chain employs TRBV7-2 and TRBJ2-7; 10 bases agree with TRBD1. CDR1 is SGHTA and CDR2 is FQGNSA in the germline V gene. With 5 bases clipped from V and 6 bases from J, the junction kept 10 bases outside the gene matches. The CDR3 length is 15 residues.

The chain is built from TRBV7-2 and TRBJ2-1; 9 nucleotides agree with TRBD2. In germline, CDR1 is SGHTA, CDR2 FQGNSA. The CDR3 spans 15 residues. The V gene end was trimmed by 3 bases and the J gene end by 5 bases; junction bases not matched to a gene: 5. Here the CDR3 DNA reads TGTGCCAGCAGCTTGGGGCGGGAGGGCGACAATGAGCAGTTCTTC. Protein sequence: CASSLGREGDNEQFF.

This clonotype occurred many times. The chain uses TRBV7-2 and TRBJ2-5; the D is unclear. Germline CDR1 and CDR2: SGHTA and FQGNSA. V lost 5 bases to trimming and J lost 1 base, with 11 bases between them. CDR3 length: 14 amino acids. The CDR3 spells CASSPGRFQETQYF. The CDR3 DNA sequence: TGTGCCAGCAGCCCCGGACGGTTCCAAGAGACCCAGTACTTC.

V usage is TRBV19 and J usage is TRBJ1-1, with D perhaps matching TRBD1 (5 bases). The V gene lost 6 bases and the J gene lost 9 bases, with 17 bases spanning the gap. Germline assignment: CDR1 LNHDA and CDR2 SQIVND (reference sequence). The CDR3 spans 13 residues. The CDR3 DNA is TGTGCCAGTAGCCCCTTGGGGCAGGAGAAAGCTTTCTTT. Its translation: CASSPLGQEKAFF.

The rearrangement uses TRBV20-1 and TRBJ2-7; TRBD1 matches 10 bases. This CDR3 region has 14 residues. Germline-derived CDR1 and CDR2 are DFQATT and SNEGSKA (reference sequence). The trim removed 1 base at V and 4 bases at J, leaving 4 bases unmatched. The CDR3 region has the DNA TGCAGTGCTAGAGCCGGGACAGGGGTTTACGAGCAGTACTTC. Its protein is CSARAGTGVYEQYF.

The chain carries TRBV3-1 and TRBJ1-1; possibly TRBD1 for D (6 bases). Germline V gene data show CDR1 as LGHDT and CDR2 as YNNKEL (reference sequence). Trimming shortened V by 3 bases and J by 4 bases, and 15 bases separated the two germline ends. This CDR3 region has 15 residues. CDR3 sequence reads: CASSHRTGSATEAFF. The CDR3 coding sequence is TGTGCCAGCAGCCACCGAACAGGGAGTGCCACTGAAGCTTTCTTT.

This clonotype was seen just once. A single base separates this from a much larger clone, so it may be a read error. Since no conserved phenylalanine or tryptophan closes the CDR3, a read error is the likely cause. This CDR3 is CASSEDRENGELFV. The CDR3 DNA is TGTGCCAGCAGTGAGGACAGGGAGAACGGGGAGCTGTTTGTT. The chain has TRBV2 and TRBJ2-2; the match to TRBD1 covers 8 bases. J gave up 7 bases and V 3 bases, and 4 bases lay outside the gene matches. Germline CDR1 and CDR2: SNHLY and FYNNEI. This CDR3 has 14 amino acids.

V gene TRBV28 combines with J gene TRBJ2-1; D perhaps matches TRBD2 (6 bases). Per the germline V gene, CDR1 is MDHEN and CDR2 is SYDVKM. Trimming pared 8 bases from V and 0 bases from J, leaving 11 bases between. This CDR3 has 14 amino acids. The CDR3 here is CASRTGLSYNEQFF. The DNA of the CDR3 is TGTGCCAGCCGTACGGGACTCTCCTACAATGAGCAGTTCTTC.

Turning to this clonotype: Sequence at one end of the junction differs from germline and may be a read error. The CDR3 region has the DNA TGTGCCTGGAGTGCCGGGACCCCAGTCGCCGGGGAGCTGTTTTTC. This sequence encodes CAWSAGTPVAGELFF. The J gene is TRBJ2-2, the V gene TRBV30; D may be TRBD1 or TRBD2 (5 bases each). Germline V lookup: CDR1 GTSNPN, CDR2 SVGIG (reference sequence). The CDR3 length is 15 residues.

The chain has TRBV6-6 and TRBJ1-4, with a possible D match to TRBD1 (5 bases). V dropped 6 bases and J dropped 4 bases, with 18 bases sitting between them. Germline assignment: CDR1 MNHNY and CDR2 SVGAGI (reference sequence). The CDR3 extends over 16 amino acids. The CDR3 here is CASRYELGEVNEKLFF. The CDR3 nucleotides read TGTGCCAGCAGATACGAATTAGGGGAGGTTAATGAAAAACTGTTTTTT.

The chain has TRBV6-2 or TRBV6-3 and TRBJ2-3; 11 bases fit TRBD2. V was clipped by 1 base and J by 6 bases; unmatched bases: 15. CDR3 size: 19 residues. Germline CDR1 MNHEY, CDR2 SVGEGT. CDR3 protein: CASSYFSPQSSGRGDTQYF. The CDR3 nucleotides read TGTGCCAGCAGTTACTTCTCTCCTCAAAGTAGCGGGAGGGGGGATACGCAGTATTTT.

This clonotype was detected many times. V gene TRBV7-2 combines with J gene TRBJ2-1; 12 nucleotides match TRBD2. The V segment lost 1 base and the J segment 5 bases; nucleotides outside the gene matches: 0. Germline V gene lookup returns CDR1 SGHTA and CDR2 FQGNSA. The CDR3 totals 15 residues. The CDR3 region is CASSLGTSGNNEQFF. The CDR3 DNA sequence: TGTGCCAGCAGCTTAGGGACTAGCGGGAACAATGAGCAGTTCTTC.

This rearrangement joins TRBV4-1 to TRBJ1-2; D may be TRBD1 (5 bases). V was pared by 3 bases and J by 8 bases, with 16 bases between. Germline lookup yields CDR1 MGHRA and CDR2 YSYEKL. This CDR3 comprises 14 residues. The CDR3 coding sequence is TGCGCCAGCAGCCAGGCTGGGGCAGGGAGAGGCTACACCTTC. This encodes CASSQAGAGRGYTF.

Only a few counts were recorded for this clonotype. The rearrangement links TRBV5-1 to TRBJ1-1; 9 nucleotides agree with TRBD1. Germline assignment: CDR1 SGHRS and CDR2 YFSETQ. There are 14 residues in the CDR3. The ends lost 4 bases at V and 3 bases at J; junction bases unmatched: 4. CDR3 bases: TGCGCCAGCAGCGGACAGGGGCTGGACACTGAAGCTTTCTTT. Translation: CASSGQGLDTEAFF.

This clonotype was found a few times. V gene TRBV19 combines with J gene TRBJ2-3, with D maybe TRBD1 (5 bases). Looked up from germline, CDR1 is LNHDA and CDR2 is SQIVND (reference sequence). This CDR3 is built from 19 residues. V was clipped by 5 bases and J by 6 bases, with 30 bases between them. The CDR3 nucleotides are TGTGCCAGTAGTCCCTTCGGAAGGGGCTACGACTTCTCGTCGGATACGCAGTATTTT. Encoded protein: CASSPFGRGYDFSSDTQYF.